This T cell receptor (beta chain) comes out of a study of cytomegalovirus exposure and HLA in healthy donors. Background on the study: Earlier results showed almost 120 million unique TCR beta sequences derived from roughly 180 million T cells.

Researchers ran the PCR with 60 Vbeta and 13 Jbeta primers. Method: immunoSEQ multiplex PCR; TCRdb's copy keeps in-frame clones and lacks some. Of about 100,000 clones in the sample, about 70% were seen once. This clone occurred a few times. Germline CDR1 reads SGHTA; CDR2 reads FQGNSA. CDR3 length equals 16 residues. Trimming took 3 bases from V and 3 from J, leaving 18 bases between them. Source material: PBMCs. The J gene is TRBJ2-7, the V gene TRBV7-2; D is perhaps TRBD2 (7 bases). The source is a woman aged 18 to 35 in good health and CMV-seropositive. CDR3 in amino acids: CASSFLLAPQGYEQYF. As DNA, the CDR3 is TGTGCCAGCAGCTTCCTACTAGCGCCACAGGGCTACGAGCAGTACTTC. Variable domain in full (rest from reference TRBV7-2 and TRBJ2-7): GAGVSQSPSNKVTEKGKDVELRCDPISGHTALYWYRQSLGQGLEFLIYFQGNSAPDKSGLPSDRFSAERTGGSVSTLTIQRTQQEDSAVYLCASSFLLAPQGYEQYFGPGTRLTVT.